The present entry profiles one TCR beta chain with its context. This record belongs to a study of blood T cell repertoires in COVID-19. Study summary: Nucleic acid was either cDNA or gDNA, and it came from T cells, B-cell-depleted T cells, or PBMCs.

Libraries were prepared by immunoSEQ multiplex PCR; TCRdb keeps only in-frame clonotypes and omits some of them. The sample lists roughly 100,000 clones; around 92% were seen once. The junction had 7 bases not matched to a gene; V was cut back by 4 bases and J by 5 bases. The germline V gene encodes CDR1 MGHRA and CDR2 YSYEKL. The CDR3 totals 14 residues. The gene calls are TRBV4-1 and TRBJ2-5; 7 positions agree with TRBD1. The sequence was obtained from a young man with acute or convalescent COVID-19. The specimen was peripheral blood. The CDR3 DNA follows: TGCGCCAGCAGCCCGGGCCCGACAGGGGAGACCCAGTACTTC. Its protein is CASSPGPTGETQYF.